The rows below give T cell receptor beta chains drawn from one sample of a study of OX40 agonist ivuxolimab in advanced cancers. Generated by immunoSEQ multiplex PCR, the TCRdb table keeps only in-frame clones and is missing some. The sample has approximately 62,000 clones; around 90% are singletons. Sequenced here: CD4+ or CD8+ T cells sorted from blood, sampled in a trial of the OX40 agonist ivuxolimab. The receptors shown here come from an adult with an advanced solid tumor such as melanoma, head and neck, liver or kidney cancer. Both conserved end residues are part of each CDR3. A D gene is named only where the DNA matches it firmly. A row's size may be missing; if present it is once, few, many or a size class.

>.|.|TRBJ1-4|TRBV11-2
TGTGCCAGCAGCTTAGACAATCTCATAACCGCAACTAATGAAAAACTGTTTTTT
CASSLDNLITATNEKLFF
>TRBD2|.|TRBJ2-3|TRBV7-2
TGTGCCAGCAGCTTGAGCGGACTAGCGGGAGGGTACTGGGATACGCAGTATTTT
CASSLSGLAGGYWDTQYF
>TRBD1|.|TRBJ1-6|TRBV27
TGTGCCAGCAGTCTGGGACAGGGAAATTCACCCCTCCACTTT
CASSLGQGNSPLHF
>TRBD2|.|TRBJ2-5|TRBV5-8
TGCGCCAGCAGCCTGAGCGGGGGGTCGGAGACCCAGTACTTC
CASSLSGGSETQYF
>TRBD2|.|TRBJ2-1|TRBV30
TGTGCCTGGCTTAGACTAGCCAAGGTGGACAATGAGCAGTTCTTC
CAWLRLAKVDNEQFF
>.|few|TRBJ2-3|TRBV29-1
TGCAGCGTTGAAAAAGATCAGGGTACCACAGATACGCAGTATTTT
CSVEKDQGTTDTQYF
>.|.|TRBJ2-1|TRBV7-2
TGTGCCAGCAGCTTAGCCCCTATCTCCCACCGAACCGGTGAGCAGTTCTTC
CASSLAPISHRTGEQFF
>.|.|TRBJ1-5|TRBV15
TGTGCCACCAGCAGAGAAAAGGTCCGGAGCAATCAGCCCCAGCATTTT
CATSREKVRSNQPQHF
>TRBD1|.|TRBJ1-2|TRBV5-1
TGCGCCAGCAGTCCCGGGACAGACCAGATGGTTGAGGGCTACACCTTC
CASSPGTDQMVEGYTF
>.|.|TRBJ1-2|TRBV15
TGTGCCACCAGCCAGTCCCTATATGGCTACACCTTC
CATSQSLYGYTF
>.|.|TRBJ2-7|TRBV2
TGTGCCAGCTCAATCAGGGGCTTCACCTACGAGCAGTACTTC
CASSIRGFTYEQYF
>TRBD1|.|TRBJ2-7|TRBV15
TGTGCCACCAGCAGAGGGGGGACAGGGCAATCCTACGAGCAGTACTTC
CATSRGGTGQSYEQYF
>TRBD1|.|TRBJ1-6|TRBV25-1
TGTGCCAGCAGCGGACAGGGCGGTATTAGTTCACCCCTCCACTTT
CASSGQGGISSPLHF
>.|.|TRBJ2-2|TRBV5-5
TGTGCCAGCAGCTTGATTATTTCTACTGGGGAGCTGTTTTTT
CASSLIISTGELFF